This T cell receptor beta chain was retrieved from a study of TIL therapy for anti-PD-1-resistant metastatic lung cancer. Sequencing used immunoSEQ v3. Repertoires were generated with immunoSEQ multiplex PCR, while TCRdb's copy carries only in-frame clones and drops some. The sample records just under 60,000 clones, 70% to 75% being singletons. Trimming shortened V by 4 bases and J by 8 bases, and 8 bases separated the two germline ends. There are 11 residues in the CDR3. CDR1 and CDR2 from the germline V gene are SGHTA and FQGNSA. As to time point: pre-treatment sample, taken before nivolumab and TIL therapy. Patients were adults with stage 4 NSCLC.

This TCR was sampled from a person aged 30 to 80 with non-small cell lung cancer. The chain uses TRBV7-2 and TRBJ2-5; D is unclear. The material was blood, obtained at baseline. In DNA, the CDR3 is TGTGCCAGCAGCTCCAAAGCAACCCAGTACTTC. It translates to CASSSKATQYF.